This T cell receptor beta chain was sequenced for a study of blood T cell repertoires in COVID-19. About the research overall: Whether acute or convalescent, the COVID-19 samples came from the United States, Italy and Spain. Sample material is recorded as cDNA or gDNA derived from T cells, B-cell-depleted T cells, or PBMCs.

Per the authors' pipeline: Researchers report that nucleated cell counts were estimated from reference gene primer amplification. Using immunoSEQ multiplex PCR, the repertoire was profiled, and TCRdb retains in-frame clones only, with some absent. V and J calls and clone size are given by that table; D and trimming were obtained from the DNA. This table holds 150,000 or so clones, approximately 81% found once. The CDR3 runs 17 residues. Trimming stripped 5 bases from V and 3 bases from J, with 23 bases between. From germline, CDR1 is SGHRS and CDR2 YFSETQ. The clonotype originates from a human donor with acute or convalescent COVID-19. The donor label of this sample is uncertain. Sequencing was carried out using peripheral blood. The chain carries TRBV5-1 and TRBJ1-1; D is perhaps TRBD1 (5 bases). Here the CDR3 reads CASRLRERFWGDTEAFF. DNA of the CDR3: TGCGCCAGCAGGCTCCGTGAGCGATTTTGGGGGGACACTGAAGCTTTCTTT.